The next 32 T cell receptor beta chains were all read from a single sample in a study of T cells in Graves' hyperthyroidism and ophthalmopathy. Researchers took RNA transcripts and amplified the TCR beta CDR3 regions from them. The primer set for the first-round RT-PCR of the TCR CDR3 was HTBI. TCRdb re-derived calls from the multiplex PCR reads in MiXCR, one entry per CDR3 protein. This table has about 300,000 distinct CDR3 sequences, roughly 18% appearing once. Input material: blood. All receptors come from a man aged 45 to 65 with Graves' ophthalmopathy.

In this sample, this clonotype turned up many times. The rearrangement uses TRBV12-3 or TRBV12-4 and TRBJ2-7, with a tentative D call TRBD2 (6 bases). CDR3 length equals 14 residues. V was clipped by 3 bases and J by 0 bases, with 9 bases between them. CDR3 in DNA: TGTGCCAGCAGTTTGCGGGGTGACTCCTACGAGCAGTACTTC. This sequence encodes CASSLRGDSYEQYF.

CDR3 sequence: CASRRQVLGTEAFF. CDR3 bases: TGTGCCAGCAGGCGACAGGTACTAGGCACTGAAGCTTTCTTT. The V gene is TRBV6-1, the J gene TRBJ1-1; maybe TRBD1 (6 bases). From germline, CDR1 is MNHNS and CDR2 SASEGT. The CDR3 extends over 14 amino acids. V dropped 6 bases and J dropped 4 bases, with 15 bases sitting between them.

This clonotype was seen a handful of times. J is TRBJ2-5 and V is TRBV9, with D possibly TRBD1 on 6 matching bases. V dropped 1 base and J dropped 0 bases, with 10 bases sitting between them. This CDR3 comprises 15 residues. From germline, CDR1 is SGDLS and CDR2 YYNGEE. The CDR3 sequence is CASSVQGTNQETQYF. Written as DNA, the CDR3 is TGTGCCAGCAGCGTACAGGGGACGAACCAAGAGACCCAGTACTTC.

This clonotype occurred many times. This chain joins TRBV11-2 and TRBJ2-3; 14 bases map to TRBD2. Germline lookup yields CDR1 SGHAT and CDR2 FQNNGV. V was clipped by 4 bases and J by 6 bases; unmatched bases: 3. The CDR3 loop spans 15 amino acids. In DNA, the CDR3 is TGTGCCAGCAGCTCGACTAGCGGGAGGGCGGATACGCAGTATTTT. Translated: CASSSTSGRADTQYF.

V and J are TRBV10-3 and TRBJ2-2; unclear D gene. Per the germline V gene, CDR1 is ENHRY and CDR2 is SYGVKD. V was shortened by 4 bases and J by 2 bases, with 11 bases between the two germline ends. The CDR3 length is 15 residues. CDR3 coding DNA: TGTGCCATCAGTGTAGAACACGCAAACACCGGGGAGCTGTTTTTT. It specifies CAISVEHANTGELFF.

This clonotype was seen many times. The chain has TRBV12-3 or TRBV12-4 and TRBJ2-7; D is unresolved. The CDR3 contains 13 residues. V was pared by 8 bases and J by 2 bases, with 13 bases between. This CDR3 reads CASSGGPPYEQYF. The CDR3, as DNA: TGTGCCAGCTCCGGTGGACCCCCCTACGAGCAGTACTTC.

This clonotype was detected only a few times. The chain is built from TRBV30 and TRBJ2-5; possibly TRBD1 for D (6 bases). The germline V and J ends were trimmed by 4 bases and 2 bases, with 14 bases remaining between them. Looked up from germline, CDR1 is GTSNPN and CDR2 is SVGIG (reference sequence). CDR3 length equals 14 residues. As DNA, the CDR3 is TGTGCCTGGAATTTTGGACAGAAGCAAGAGACCCAGTACTTC. Encoded protein: CAWNFGQKQETQYF.

The sample holds many counts of this clonotype. The V gene is TRBV20-1, the J gene TRBJ2-3, with 8 nucleotides matching TRBD2. J was trimmed by 4 bases and V by 3 bases; bases with no gene match: 9. CDR1 DFQATT and CDR2 SNEGSKA come from the germline V gene (reference sequence). The CDR3 has 15 amino acids. The CDR3: CSASIGGRFSDTQYF. The DNA for the CDR3 is TGCAGTGCTAGTATAGGCGGGAGGTTCTCAGATACGCAGTATTTT.

This clonotype was picked up one time. This may stem from a read error, because a much larger clone lies one nucleotide away. The chain links TRBV7-9 to TRBJ1-5, with D hard to call. Trimming took off 7 bases at V and 4 bases at J, with 8 bases between the two ends. The V gene's germline CDR1 is SEHNR and CDR2 FQNEAQ (reference sequence). The CDR3 is 12 amino acids. CDR3 DNA: TGTGCCAGCACCGTACAGAATCAGCCCCAGCATTTT. Translated, it gives CASTVQNQPQHF. Combining the CDR3 with reference TRBV7-9 and TRBJ1-5 gives the whole variable domain DTGVSQNPRHKITKRGQNVTFRCDPISEHNRLYWYRQTLGQGPEFLTYFQNEAQLEKSRLLSDRFSAERPKGSFSTLEIQRTEQGDSAMYLCASTVQNQPQHFGDGTRLSIL.

The DNA for the CDR3 is TGTGCCAGTAACCCTCGCGTTTACAATCAGCCCCAGCATTTT. The encoded protein is CASNPRVYNQPQHF. The chain links TRBV19 to TRBJ1-5; D gene unclear. The germline V gene has CDR1 LNHDA and CDR2 SQIVND (reference sequence). V lost 7 bases and J 3 bases, leaving 13 bases between the germline ends. There are 14 residues in the CDR3.

This clonotype was seen a handful of times. This chain uses TRBV4-1 with TRBJ2-5; 9 nucleotides align to TRBD2. The CDR3 consists of 16 residues. CDR1 is MGHRA, CDR2 YSYEKL, per germline. V gave up 1 base and J gave up 4 bases; unmatched junction bases: 7. The CDR3 reads CASSQGPQRGVETQYF. The CDR3 DNA reads as TGCGCCAGCAGCCAAGGCCCGCAGCGGGGGGTAGAGACCCAGTACTTC.

The sample holds many counts of this clonotype. This chain links TRBV2 with TRBJ2-1; 10 nucleotides match TRBD2. Germline trimming cut 7 bases from V and 15 bases from J; bases unmatched to any gene: 9. The length of the CDR3 is 12 residues. Germline CDR1 and CDR2: SNHLY and FYNNEI. The CDR3 sequence is CASNPAGGPWFF. For the CDR3, the DNA is TGTGCCAGCAACCCAGCGGGAGGGCCCTGGTTCTTC.

The chain joins TRBV5-6 to TRBJ1-1, with 9 positions matching TRBD1. This CDR3 is built from 17 residues. J gave up 6 bases and V 3 bases, and 15 bases lay outside the gene matches. The germline gives CDR1 SGHDT, CDR2 YYEEEE. The CDR3 DNA reads as TGTGCCAGCAGCTGGGACAGGGAAAGTATCGGAGGCGCTGAAGCTTTCTTT. Protein: CASSWDRESIGGAEAFF.

This clonotype was picked up a small number of times. This sequence joins TRBV28 and TRBJ2-1; tentatively, D is TRBD1 or TRBD2 (7 bases each). CDR1 is MDHEN and CDR2 is SYDVKM in the germline V gene. The CDR3 contains 15 residues. V dropped 7 bases and J dropped 3 bases, with 16 bases sitting between them. The CDR3 sequence: CASIVGGTDYNEQFF. CDR3 bases: TGTGCCAGCATCGTGGGAGGGACAGACTACAATGAGCAGTTCTTC. The full variable domain, completed using reference TRBV28 and TRBJ2-1, is DVKVTQSSRYLVKRTGEKVFLECVQDMDHENMFWYRQDPGLGLRLIYFSYDVKMKEKGDIPEGYSVSREKKERFSLILESASTNQTSMYLCASIVGGTDYNEQFFGPGTRLTVL.

The chain couples TRBV6-2 or TRBV6-3 to TRBJ2-2; 9 bases line up with TRBD1. The CDR3 sequence is 16 residues long. The germline V gene encodes CDR1 MNHEY and CDR2 SVGEGT. With V trimmed by 5 bases and J by 1 base, 5 bases remained unmatched. Written as DNA, the CDR3 is TGTGCCAGCAGTCGGGGGACAGGGCTGAACACCGGGGAGCTGTTTTTT. Residues: CASSRGTGLNTGELFF.

The V and J genes are TRBV5-1 and TRBJ2-1, with D unresolved. The V and J ends lost 1 base and 5 bases respectively, with 13 bases between them. Per the germline V gene, CDR1 is SGHRS and CDR2 is YFSETQ. CDR3 length: 15 residues. CDR3 sequence reads: CASSLWRLPHNEQFF. Written as DNA, the CDR3 is TGCGCCAGCAGCTTGTGGCGACTCCCCCACAATGAGCAGTTCTTC.

The table lists this clonotype with many counts. The V and J genes are TRBV20-1 and TRBJ2-5, with D maybe TRBD1 (5 bases). Germline CDR1 DFQATT, CDR2 SNEGSKA (reference sequence). CDR3 size: 12 residues. Trimming removed 2 bases at V and 4 bases at J, with 8 bases between. For the CDR3, the DNA is TGCAGTGCTAGACATAGGGGAGAGACCCAGTACTTC. Translated: CSARHRGETQYF.

A note on this clonotype: A much more abundant neighbour one base away suggests this may be a read error. In DNA form, the CDR3 reads TGTGCCAGCAGCTTCGTAGCGGGAGGGCGGAGCTCCTACAATGAGCAGTTCTTC. It specifies CASSFVAGGRSSYNEQFF. The rearrangement joins TRBV11-2 to TRBJ2-1; 11 bases map to TRBD2. Unmatched junction bases numbered 7, after V lost 3 bases and J lost 0 bases. Germline V lookup: CDR1 SGHAT, CDR2 FQNNGV. This CDR3 contains 18 residues.

This clonotype was detected many times. J is TRBJ2-5 and V is TRBV12-3 or TRBV12-4, with TRBD2 identical over 9 bases. Unmatched junction bases numbered 6, after V lost 5 bases and J lost 2 bases. The length of the CDR3 is 15 residues. The CDR3 here is CASSPLAGKQETQYF. DNA of the CDR3: TGTGCCAGCAGTCCTCTAGCGGGGAAACAAGAGACCCAGTACTTC.

This clonotype was counted at least ten times. The chain employs TRBV5-1 and TRBJ2-1, with D possibly being TRBD2 (7 bases). CDR1 is SGHRS and CDR2 is YFSETQ in the germline V gene. V was pared by 4 bases and J by 12 bases, with 23 bases between. CDR3 length: 15 residues. The CDR3 DNA reads TGCGCCAGCAGCGAGGGGGTAGCGGGTTATTCTGGGCAGTTCTTC. Its protein product is CASSEGVAGYSGQFF.

The chain combines TRBV4-2 with TRBJ2-1; 12 nucleotides line up with TRBD2. The germline V gene encodes CDR1 LGHNA and CDR2 YNFKEQ. The CDR3 sequence is 17 residues long. V shed 4 bases, J shed 1 base, and the junction held 5 bases outside the gene matches. CDR3 residues: CASSPRTSGISYNEQFF. The CDR3 DNA sequence: TGTGCCAGCAGCCCCCGGACTAGCGGGATTTCCTACAATGAGCAGTTCTTC.

This clonotype was detected ten times or more. The chain employs TRBV4-1 and TRBJ2-7; 8 nucleotides agree with TRBD2. This CDR3 has 15 amino acids. CDR1 and CDR2 from the germline V gene are MGHRA and YSYEKL. J gave up 5 bases and V 2 bases, and 8 bases lay outside the gene matches. The CDR3 region has the DNA TGCGCCAGCAGCCAAATTGGGAGCGGGAGCCACGAGCAGTACTTC. It yields the protein CASSQIGSGSHEQYF.

This clonotype was seen many times. J is TRBJ2-3 and V is TRBV20-1; TRBD2 matches at 9 bases. Germline CDR1 reads DFQATT; CDR2 reads SNEGSKA (reference sequence). V gave up 5 bases and J gave up 1 base; unmatched junction bases: 4. The CDR3 is made up of 14 amino acids. The CDR3: CSAPRTSGTDTQYF. The CDR3 DNA reads as TGCAGTGCTCCTAGGACTAGCGGCACAGATACGCAGTATTTT.

CDR3 in amino acids: CASSNGGTSGRGGGNEQFF. The CDR3, as DNA: TGCGCCAGCAGCAACGGGGGAACTAGCGGGAGGGGAGGCGGCAATGAGCAGTTCTTC. The rearrangement links TRBV5-1 to TRBJ2-1; 13 bases line up with TRBD2. The CDR3 has 19 residues. CDR1 SGHRS and CDR2 YFSETQ come from the germline V gene. The V and J ends lost 4 bases and 6 bases, in that order; junction bases with no gene match: 16.

This clonotype was seen at least ten times. The genes are TRBV5-5 and TRBJ2-7; D perhaps matches TRBD1 (6 bases). The CDR3 has 14 residues. Germline CDR1 SGHKS, CDR2 YYEKEE (reference sequence). Trimming stripped 0 bases from V and 4 bases from J, with 11 bases between. The CDR3 sequence is CASSLAADRYEQYF. CDR3 bases: TGTGCCAGCAGCTTGGCCGCGGACAGATACGAGCAGTACTTC.

This clonotype was counted ten times or more. The V and J genes are TRBV12-3 or TRBV12-4 and TRBJ1-5, with D perhaps matching TRBD1 (5 bases). The CDR3 consists of 15 residues. V gave up 6 bases and J gave up 0 bases, with 12 bases separating them. CDR3 sequence: CASRATGPSNQPQHF. The DNA for the CDR3 is TGTGCCAGCAGGGCAACGGGGCCTAGCAATCAGCCCCAGCATTTT.

This clonotype was seen a handful of times. The chain employs TRBV6-5 and TRBJ2-3; D unresolved. CDR3 length: 16 residues. The germline CDR1 and CDR2 sequences are MNHEY and SVGAGI. Trimming left V 2 bases short and J 3 bases short, with 15 bases between. Here the CDR3 reads CASSYGFWGVTDTQYF. The CDR3 DNA reads as TGTGCCAGCAGTTACGGATTTTGGGGTGTTACAGATACGCAGTATTTT.

This clonotype was seen at least ten times. The rearrangement uses TRBV6-1 and TRBJ2-7; D assignment may be TRBD1 or TRBD2 (5 bases each). Germline V gives CDR1 MNHNS, CDR2 SASEGT. The CDR3 runs 14 residues. Trimming left V 10 bases short and J 2 bases short, with 18 bases between. Here the CDR3 DNA reads TGTGCCACCCTTTCCTGGGACGGTACCTACGAGCAGTACTTC. Translation: CATLSWDGTYEQYF.

The rearrangement uses TRBV7-6 and TRBJ2-5; no clear D. The CDR3 runs to 14 residues. Germline CDR1 is SGHVS and CDR2 is FNYEAQ. V gave up 1 base and J gave up 2 bases, with 8 bases separating them. The CDR3 DNA is TGTGCCAGCAGCTTAGTGGACGGACAAGAGACCCAGTACTTC. Encoded protein: CASSLVDGQETQYF. Full variable domain (outside the CDR3, taken from reference TRBV7-6 and TRBJ2-5): GAGVSQSPRYKVTKRGQDVALRCDPISGHVSLYWYRQALGQGPEFLTYFNYEAQQDKSGLPNDRFSAERPEGSISTLTIQRTEQRDSAMYRCASSLVDGQETQYFGPGTRLLVL.

This clonotype was recorded many times. This rearrangement joins TRBV3-1 to TRBJ2-5, with 8 bases matching TRBD1. The V and J ends lost 1 base and 6 bases, in that order; junction bases with no gene match: 4. The CDR3 length is 14 residues. Per germline, CDR1 LGHDT and CDR2 YNNKEL (reference sequence). This CDR3 reads CASSQGQGRQTQYF. The CDR3 coding sequence is TGTGCCAGCAGCCAAGGACAGGGGCGACAGACCCAGTACTTC.

The V and J genes are TRBV6-5 and TRBJ2-7; D is ambiguous. The CDR3 sequence is 15 residues long. Germline CDR1 reads MNHEY; CDR2 reads SVGAGI. Trimming took 0 bases from V and 5 from J, leaving 14 bases between them. The CDR3 is CASSYSLNLGHEQYF. In nucleotides, the CDR3 is TGTGCCAGCAGTTACTCCCTCAACCTCGGGCACGAGCAGTACTTC.

This clonotype has just a few counts. The chain has TRBV6-1 and TRBJ1-3, with D perhaps TRBD1 (6 bases). Germline lookup yields CDR1 MNHNS and CDR2 SASEGT. The CDR3 extends over 17 amino acids. Trimming removed 6 bases at V and 0 bases at J, with 18 bases between. In DNA, the CDR3 is TGTGCCAGCAGGCCTGGGGGGGGCGCCGGCTCTGGAAACACCATATATTTT. This codes for CASRPGGGAGSGNTIYF.